These T cell receptor beta chains were read from a single sample in a study of metastatic and nonmetastatic thyroid tumors. TCRdb re-called clones from the PCR reads using MiXCR. The table has about 40,000 clones, approximately 16% seen once. Material for sequencing was tumor tissue. The receptors derive from a female donor with papillary thyroid cancer or a benign thyroid nodule (not recorded which). Some clones in this sample may be carry-over from other donors' samples. Both conserved end residues are part of each CDR3. A D gene is named only where the DNA matches it firmly. Clone size, where shown, is once, few, many, or a class for clones that have expanded.

j_gene | d_gene | v_gene | abundance | CDR3nt | CDR3aa
TRBJ2-1 | NA | TRBV11-1 | many | TGTGCCAGCAGCTTATTGTACGGAGGCTCCTACAATGAGCAGTTCTTC | CASSLLYGGSYNEQFF
TRBJ2-7 | NA | TRBV6-1 | NA | TGTGCCAGCAAGGGGAGCTCCTACGAGCAGTACTTC | CASKGSSYEQYF
TRBJ2-5 | NA | TRBV3-1 | many | TGTGCCAGCAGCCAACCCCGGAGGGAGACCCAGTACTTC | CASSQPRRETQYF
TRBJ1-1 | TRBD1 | TRBV12-3/TRBV12-4 | many | TGTGCCAGCAGCCCCCGGACAGGGGTGAACACTGAAGCTTTCTTT | CASSPRTGVNTEAFF
TRBJ1-1 | NA | TRBV6-1 | many | TGTGCCAGCAGGAAAGTAGTTAACACTGAAGCTTTCTTT | CASRKVVNTEAFF
TRBJ2-7 | NA | TRBV5-6 | NA | TGTGCCAGCAGTGCTCCAAGGACGGTGAGCTCCTACGAGCAGTACTTC | CASSAPRTVSSYEQYF
TRBJ1-1 | NA | TRBV6-1 | many | TGTGCCATAGTGGGCTTGAACACTGAAGCTTTCTTT | CAIVGLNTEAFF
TRBJ1-2 | NA | TRBV28 | NA | TGTGCCAGCCAACTCCAAACAGGGCGGTTATCCTACACCTTC | CASQLQTGRLSYTF
TRBJ2-1 | TRBD1 | TRBV15 | many | TGTGCCACCAGCGGCCTGGGACAGGGTACCTACAATGAGCAGTTCTTC | CATSGLGQGTYNEQFF
TRBJ2-7 | TRBD1 | TRBV4-2 | NA | TGTGCCAGCAGCCCAGGGGGCACAGCCAACGAGCAGTACTTC | CASSPGGTANEQYF
TRBJ2-5 | TRBD1 | TRBV10-2 | many | TGCGCCAGCAGTGAGTCGAGGGGGCAGGGAGAGACCCAGTACTTC | CASSESRGQGETQYF
TRBJ2-1 | TRBD2 | TRBV12-5 | many | TGTGCTAGTGGTCGGACTAGCGGGATTGTCAATGAGCAGTTCTTC | CASGRTSGIVNEQFF
TRBJ2-6 | NA | TRBV5-6 | NA | TGTGCCAGTATCCGCATGGGGGGACTTGTCTACTCTGGGGCCAACGTCCTGACTTTC | CASIRMGGLVYSGANVLTF
TRBJ1-5 | NA | TRBV7-8 | NA | TGTGCCATCAGCTTAGCAGTCTCGACAGGAATCAATCAGCCCCAGCATTTT | CAISLAVSTGINQPQHF
TRBJ2-1 | TRBD2 | TRBV27 | few | TGTGCCAGGGTACTAGCGGGAGCGGAGCAGTTCTTC | CARVLAGAEQFF
TRBJ2-3 | TRBD2 | TRBV7-2 | NA | TGTGCCAGCGGTAAGCGGGATCGCACAGATACGCAGTATTTT | CASGKRDRTDTQYF
TRBJ1-4 | TRBD1 | TRBV6-5 | many | TGTGCCAGCAGTTACGACAAGACAGGGGAAAAACTGTTTTTT | CASSYDKTGEKLFF
TRBJ1-2 | NA | TRBV3-1 | many | TGTGCCAGCAGCCAGGGGACATATGGCTACACCTTC | CASSQGTYGYTF
TRBJ1-1 | NA | TRBV20-1 | many | TGCAGTGCTCCCCGACAGAACACTGAAGCTTTCTTT | CSAPRQNTEAFF
TRBJ2-3 | NA | TRBV9 | many | TGTGCCAGCAGCGTCGGCACAGATACGCAGTATTTT | CASSVGTDTQYF
TRBJ1-2 | NA | TRBV6-5 | many | TGTGCCAGCAGTTACTCGACAGGAAACTATGGCTACACCTTC | CASSYSTGNYGYTF
TRBJ2-5 | NA | TRBV6-1 | NA | TGTGCCAGCAGTGATCACCCGCCGAGGGCCCGAAAACGACAAGAGACCCAGTACTTC | CASSDHPPRARKRQETQYF
TRBJ2-5 | NA | TRBV20-1 | few | TGCAGTGCTAGAGATCCAGGGCTAGCAGAGACCCAGTACTTC | CSARDPGLAETQYF
TRBJ1-2 | NA | TRBV5-4 | many | TGTGCCAGCAGCTTGCTAGGGTACTATGGCTACACCTTC | CASSLLGYYGYTF
TRBJ1-2 | NA | TRBV7-2 | many | TGTGCCAGCAGCTTAAACTTCGACAACTATGGCTACACCTTC | CASSLNFDNYGYTF
TRBJ2-7 | TRBD2 | TRBV10-3 | many | TGTGCCATCAGTGAAGGGGGACTAGCGGGGGTCTCCTACGAGCAGTACTTC | CAISEGGLAGVSYEQYF
TRBJ2-7 | NA | TRBV11-3 | many | TGTGCCAGCAGCTTAAGTCCTTCCTCCTACGAGCAGTACTTC | CASSLSPSSYEQYF
TRBJ1-1 | TRBD1 | TRBV4-1 | many | TGCGCCAGCCGTACAAGAACAGGGGGGCAACCTGAAGCTTTCTTT | CASRTRTGGQPEAFF
TRBJ2-1 | NA | TRBV9 | once | TGTGCCAGCAGCGCTCCCTCAGGGGAGGGGTGTAATGAGCAGTTCTTC | CASSAPSGEGCNEQFF
TRBJ2-3 | NA | TRBV11-2 | many | TGTGCCAGCAGCCCTGGGGGTTCACCAGATACGCAGTATTTT | CASSPGGSPDTQYF
TRBJ1-6 | NA | TRBV19 | many | TGTGCCAGCCAGGGTAGGACTTCACCCCTCCACTTT | CASQGRTSPLHF
TRBJ2-5 | TRBD1 | TRBV2 | few | TGTGCCAGCAAGGACAGGGTAAACGAAGAGACCCAGTACTTC | CASKDRVNEETQYF
TRBJ2-2 | TRBD1 | TRBV6-1 | many | TGTGCCAGCAAGGGCAGGGGGTCAGACACCGGGGAGCTGTTTTTT | CASKGRGSDTGELFF
TRBJ2-2 | TRBD2 | TRBV12-5 | many | TGTGCTAGTGGTTTGGTACACGGGAGGAGGACCGGGGAGCTGTTTTTT | CASGLVHGRRTGELFF
TRBJ1-1 | NA | TRBV29-1 | many | TGCAGCGTCCGCAACCCAGGGAACGCTGAAGCTTTCTTT | CSVRNPGNAEAFF
TRBJ2-2 | NA | TRBV19 | NA | TGTGCCACCAGTGATTTGACGCAGGGAGGCGACACCGGGGAGCTGTTTTTT | CATSDLTQGGDTGELFF
TRBJ2-3 | TRBD2 | TRBV6-5 | many | TGTGCCAGCAGTTACTCGGGACTAGCGGGAGTTTCCCTGTATTTT | CASSYSGLAGVSLYF
TRBJ2-3 | TRBD2 | TRBV4-2 | many | TGTGCCAGCAGCCCCAGCCGATCGGGACTAGCGGGCAAACCAGATACGCAGTATTTT | CASSPSRSGLAGKPDTQYF
TRBJ1-4 | NA | TRBV13 | many | TGTGCCAGCAGTTCTCGAACCAGGGATATTAATGAAAAACTGTTTTTT | CASSSRTRDINEKLFF
TRBJ2-6 | NA | TRBV19 | many | TGTGCCAGTAGAGCGACGTCGGGATCCCGGGTGACTGGGGCCAACGTCCTGACTTTC | CASRATSGSRVTGANVLTF
TRBJ2-3 | TRBD1 | TRBV5-1 | NA | TGCGCCATCAGCCTCATGACAGGGTTAAGTGCAGATACGCGGTATTTT | CAISLMTGLSADTRYF
TRBJ2-7 | TRBD2 | TRBV20-1 | few | TGCAGTGCAAATTCCGGGACTAGCGGGGGGTGGGCCTACGAGCAGTACTTC | CSANSGTSGGWAYEQYF
TRBJ2-7 | NA | TRBV18 | NA | TGTGCCAGCTCACCACGAGGGGGGGCCGAGCAGTACTTC | CASSPRGGAEQYF
TRBJ2-1 | TRBD2 | TRBV29-1 | many | TGCAGCGCATCTAGCGGGAGGATCTACAATGAGCAGTTCTTC | CSASSGRIYNEQFF
TRBJ1-2 | NA | TRBV20-1 | many | TGCAGTGCTAGTTTTCCGACTGGCTATGGCTACACCTTC | CSASFPTGYGYTF
TRBJ1-3 | NA | TRBV28 | many | TGTGCCATCTCGTCTGGAAACACCATATATTTT | CAISSGNTIYF
TRBJ1-3 | TRBD1 | TRBV6-1 | many | TGTGCCAGCAGTGACCAGGGACAGGCCACTGGAAACACCATATATTTT | CASSDQGQATGNTIYF
TRBJ1-5 | NA | TRBV25-1 | many | TGTGCCAGCCCCGCACGGGGACGCAATCAGCCCCAGCATTTT | CASPARGRNQPQHF
TRBJ2-1 | TRBD2 | TRBV3-1 | NA | TGTGCCAGCAGCCAAGATTGGGGGGGACCCAATGAGCAGTTCTTC | CASSQDWGGPNEQFF
TRBJ1-5 | NA | TRBV28 | many | TGTACCAGCAGTAGAACAGGGAATCAGCCCCAGCATTTT | CTSSRTGNQPQHF
TRBJ1-2 | NA | TRBV5-4 | many | TGTGCCAGCAGCTTGCAGTCTTGGGATGGCTACACCTTC | CASSLQSWDGYTF
TRBJ1-1 | NA | TRBV6-1 | NA | TGTGCCAGAAGGCCCCGGGTGAACACTGAAGCTTTCTTT | CARRPRVNTEAFF
TRBJ1-5 | NA | TRBV4-1 | many | TGCGCCAGCAGCCAAGATTTATCAGGGCGCGATCAGCCCCAGCACTTT | CASSQDLSGRDQPQHF
TRBJ2-5 | TRBD2 | TRBV4-1 | many | TGCGCCAGCAGCCAAGGTATTAGCGGGAGTTTTGAGACCCAGTACTTC | CASSQGISGSFETQYF